This note documents a single T cell receptor (beta chain) sequence. Its antigen is unknown. A single base separates this from a much larger clone, so it may be a read error. The data belong to a study of T cell repertoires in cytomegalovirus infection. Study details: Public signatures in TCR beta pointed to CMV infection and matching HLA type.

The V and J ends lost 1 base and 3 bases, in that order; junction bases with no gene match: 1. Germline V gene sequence: CDR1 SGHTA, CDR2 FQGNSA. The CDR3 runs 14 residues. Study outcomes and limitations: CMV carriers having the relevant HLA were flagged by cumulative public TCR beta family frequency. In two of eight donors, the top clonotype was HLA-C-restricted CMV-specific.

TCRdb processed the reads anew with MiXCR; each CDR3 protein has one entry. The table records 300,000 to 400,000 distinct CDR3 sequences, around 18% of them present only once. Input material: PBMCs. The chain links TRBV7-2 to TRBJ2-7; 9 bases agree with TRBD1. This clonotype was sampled from a human donor in good health (CMV status not recorded). Some clones in this sample may be carry-over from other donors' samples. CDR3 amino acids: CASSLVDRGYEQYF. CDR3 nucleotide sequence: TGTGCCAGCAGCTTAGTGGACAGGGGCTACGAGCAGTACTTC.